Listed here are 14 T cell receptor beta chains from one sample, sequenced in a study of early T cells in non-severe SARS-CoV-2 infection. TCRdb used MiXCR to reprocess the 5' RACE reads, holding one entry per CDR3 protein. The sample includes more than 85,000 distinct CDR3 sequences, approximately 15% of them seen just once. Sample: whole blood. The receptors originated from an adult who was a healthcare worker with PCR-confirmed SARS-CoV-2 infection or an uninfected control (not recorded which).

The J gene is TRBJ2-2, the V gene TRBV27; a weak D match, TRBD2 (5 bases). V was cut by 11 bases and J by 1 base, with 11 bases left in between. This CDR3 has 13 amino acids. Per the germline V gene, CDR1 is MNHEY and CDR2 is SMNVEV (reference sequence). The CDR3 DNA follows: TGTGCCTGCGGCGGGCGGAACACCGGGGAGCTGTTTTTT. Translated: CACGGRNTGELFF.

The CDR3 bases are TGTGCCAGCAGCTCGGACCGAACCGGGGAGCTGTTTTTT. Translation: CASSSDRTGELFF. The chain is built from TRBV7-7 and TRBJ2-2; D ambiguous. Between the trimmed V and J ends, which lost 4 bases and 5 bases, there was a span of 8 bases. Germline V gives CDR1 SSHAT, CDR2 FNYEAQ (reference sequence). The CDR3 is 13 amino acids.

This clonotype was seen a handful of times. The chain carries TRBV6-2 or TRBV6-3 and TRBJ1-2, with a possible D match to TRBD1 (6 bases). Trimming removed 6 bases at V and 6 bases at J, with 14 bases between. The CDR3 sequence is 13 residues long. Germline CDR1 and CDR2: MNHEY and SVGEGT. CDR3 DNA sequence: TGTGCCAGCAGAAACACAGGGATACATGGCTACACCTTC. Translating it yields CASRNTGIHGYTF.

The chain couples TRBV29-1 to TRBJ2-3; no firm D call. Germline-derived CDR1 and CDR2 are SQVTM and ANQGSEA. Trimming pared 7 bases from V and 6 bases from J, leaving 14 bases between. The CDR3 extends over 12 amino acids. The CDR3 protein is CSARKGTDTQYF. The CDR3, as DNA: TGCAGCGCGCGGAAGGGAACCGATACGCAGTATTTT.

This clonotype has a count of ten or more. The V call is TRBV7-2, the J call TRBJ2-5; TRBD2 agrees at 14 bases. This CDR3 has 18 residues. After removal of 2 bases from V and 5 bases from J, the junction contained 10 bases not matched to a gene. Germline V gene sequence: CDR1 SGHTA, CDR2 FQGNSA. This CDR3 is CASSLLPPRLAGGETQYF. Here the CDR3 DNA reads TGTGCCAGCAGCTTATTACCACCCCGACTAGCGGGGGGGGAGACCCAGTACTTC.

The count of this clonotype is one. The J gene is TRBJ2-2, the V gene TRBV14; D is perhaps TRBD2 (6 bases). V was trimmed by 2 bases and J by 5 bases, leaving 15 bases between them. In germline, CDR1 is SGHDN, CDR2 FVKESK. The CDR3 loop spans 16 amino acids. The CDR3: CASSQHLAGNTGELFF. DNA of the CDR3: TGTGCCAGCAGCCAACATTTGGCGGGAAATACCGGGGAGCTGTTTTTT.

There are a few counts of this clonotype. V and J are TRBV20-1 and TRBJ2-3; D uncertain. The V and J ends lost 8 bases and 4 bases respectively, with 16 bases between them. Germline V gene data show CDR1 as DFQATT and CDR2 as SNEGSKA (reference sequence). The CDR3 sequence is 13 residues long. The CDR3 DNA reads TGCAGTTGTTTTTCTGGGTCCGCAGATACGCAGTATTTT. Translated: CSCFSGSADTQYF.

V is TRBV10-3 and J is TRBJ2-5, with a tentative D call TRBD1 (6 bases). The ends were cut back, 2 bases at V and 5 bases at J, with 6 bases in the middle. This CDR3 has 12 amino acids. Germline V gene sequence: CDR1 ENHRY, CDR2 SYGVKD. The CDR3 DNA reads TGTGCCATCAGTGAGAGGGGGGAGACCCAGTACTTC. Amino acids: CAISERGETQYF.

This chain uses TRBV7-9 with TRBJ2-7; D is undetermined. The germline CDR1 and CDR2 sequences are SEHNR and FQNEAQ (reference sequence). The CDR3 is 12 residues long. Trimming cost V 3 bases and J 2 bases, with 5 bases left between them. CDR3 sequence reads: CASSLLTYEQYF. The CDR3 DNA follows: TGTGCCAGCAGCTTGTTAACCTACGAGCAGTACTTC.

This sequence joins TRBV7-9 and TRBJ1-5, with unresolved D. The CDR3 runs to 16 residues. Trimming took 4 bases from V and 1 from J, leaving 14 bases between them. Germline CDR1 SEHNR, CDR2 FQNEAQ (reference sequence). CDR3 region: CASSYGWSDSNQPQHF. CDR3 DNA: TGTGCCAGCAGCTATGGCTGGTCTGACAGCAATCAGCCCCAGCATTTT.

The table lists this clonotype with a few counts. The chain couples TRBV13 to TRBJ2-1; 7 bases map to TRBD1. V shed 3 bases, J shed 4 bases, and the junction held 6 bases outside the gene matches. The germline V gene has CDR1 PRHDT and CDR2 FYEKMQ (reference sequence). This CDR3 comprises 15 residues. CDR3 DNA sequence: TGTGCCAGCAGCTTGACCGGACAGGTATACAATGAGCAGTTCTTC. Protein: CASSLTGQVYNEQFF.

In its sample, this clonotype was seen a few times. V usage is TRBV27 and J usage is TRBJ2-3; D gene uncertain. Trimming pared 3 bases from V and 4 bases from J, leaving 8 bases between. The CDR3 consists of 13 residues. Looked up from germline, CDR1 is MNHEY and CDR2 is SMNVEV (reference sequence). The CDR3 spells CASSFQVADTQYF. Written as DNA, the CDR3 is TGTGCCAGCAGTTTCCAAGTGGCAGATACGCAGTATTTT.

This sequence joins TRBV20-1 and TRBJ1-4; D perhaps matches TRBD1 (6 bases). With 3 bases removed from V and 7 bases from J, the gap between germline ends came to 18 bases. CDR3 size: 15 residues. Germline V CDR1 and CDR2: DFQATT, SNEGSKA (reference sequence). The CDR3 DNA reads as TGCAGTGCTAGGAACATACAGGGAAAAGGTGAAAAACTGTTTTTT. It encodes CSARNIQGKGEKLFF.

The chain joins TRBV5-1 to TRBJ2-1; TRBD2 matches at 11 bases. V shed 0 bases and J 9 bases; nucleotides not matched to a gene: 5. The CDR3 has 15 amino acids. Germline CDR1 is SGHRS and CDR2 is YFSETQ. CDR3 coding DNA: TGCGCCAGCAGCTTGGCCGTAGGACTAGCGGGTGAGCAGTTCTTC. It yields the protein CASSLAVGLAGEQFF.